The next 20 T cell receptor beta chains were all read from a single sample in a study of yellow fever vaccine responses in identical twins. A single record per CDR3 protein comes from TCRdb applying MiXCR to the RT-PCR reads. The sample has about 6,000 distinct CDR3 sequences; about 65% are singletons. The material was T cells from blood (PBMCs), unsorted or a sorted subset (not recorded which), obtained before or after yellow fever vaccination (not recorded which). Source of these receptors: a woman younger than 35 who received the yellow fever vaccine.

J is TRBJ2-3 and V is TRBV29-1; the D is unclear. CDR3 size: 10 residues. Trimming removed 4 bases from V and 5 bases from J, with 4 bases in between. Germline V gene lookup returns CDR1 SQVTM and CDR2 ANQGSEA. The DNA of the CDR3 is TGCAGCGTTGGATTAGATACGCAGTATTTT. This codes for CSVGLDTQYF.

J is TRBJ2-7 and V is TRBV11-1, with D perhaps matching TRBD2 (6 bases). In germline, CDR1 is SGHAT, CDR2 FQDESV (reference sequence). This CDR3 is built from 16 residues. Trimming left V 2 bases short and J 3 bases short, with 17 bases between. The CDR3 DNA follows: TGTGCCAGCAGCTTATTTCGGGGCGCGGGAAACTACGAGCAGTACTTC. This gives the protein CASSLFRGAGNYEQYF.

The chain uses TRBV10-3 and TRBJ1-1; possible D gene TRBD1, 6 bases. Germline V lookup: CDR1 ENHRY, CDR2 SYGVKD. There are 13 residues in the CDR3. V dropped 6 bases and J dropped 2 bases, with 10 bases sitting between them. CDR3 protein: CAISSGTNTEAFF. For the CDR3, the DNA is TGTGCCATCAGCTCCGGGACAAACACTGAAGCTTTCTTT.

This clonotype came up a few times. V is TRBV11-1 and J is TRBJ2-2; 11 positions agree with TRBD1. CDR1 and CDR2 (germline): SGHAT, FQDESV (reference sequence). This CDR3 has 15 residues. V lost 6 bases, J lost 5 bases, and 5 bases stayed unmatched. The CDR3 DNA reads as TGTGCCAGCAGGCCCGGGACAGGGGGAACCGGGGAGCTGTTTTTT. Protein product: CASRPGTGGTGELFF.

The CDR3 here is CASSLIAGTNVLTF. The CDR3 coding sequence is TGTGCCAGCAGTTTAATAGCGGGAACCAACGTCCTGACTTTC. The chain couples TRBV12-3 or TRBV12-4 to TRBJ2-6; 8 bases align to TRBD2. J was trimmed by 8 bases and V by 2 bases; bases with no gene match: 2. This CDR3 is 14 amino acids long.

This sequence joins TRBV20-1 and TRBJ1-5; D ambiguous. Trimming stripped 2 bases from V and 7 bases from J, with 9 bases between. The CDR3 has 12 amino acids. CDR1 is DFQATT and CDR2 is SNEGSKA in the germline V gene (reference sequence). CDR3 loop: CSARKGDQPQHF. The CDR3 DNA reads TGCAGTGCTAGAAAGGGTGACCAGCCCCAGCATTTT.

This clonotype was counted a few times. The chain is built from TRBV7-3 and TRBJ2-7; D ambiguous. Trimming stripped 1 base from V and 0 bases from J, with 10 bases between. This CDR3 contains 15 residues. From germline, CDR1 is SGHTA and CDR2 FQGTGA. CDR3 in amino acids: CASSLSRAVSYEQYF. CDR3 DNA: TGTGCCAGCAGCTTAAGTAGGGCGGTCTCCTACGAGCAGTACTTC.

This rearrangement joins TRBV14 to TRBJ1-1; no clear D gene. The CDR3 runs to 13 residues. The germline V gene has CDR1 SGHDN and CDR2 FVKESK. V lost 7 bases and J lost 3, with 12 bases in between. In DNA form, the CDR3 reads TGTGCCAGCACTAGTCTGTGGGACACTGAAGCTTTCTTT. This translates into CASTSLWDTEAFF.

V and J are TRBV28 and TRBJ1-1, with D tentatively TRBD1 (5 bases). Looked up from germline, CDR1 is MDHEN and CDR2 is SYDVKM. With 2 bases removed from V and 3 bases from J, the gap between germline ends came to 13 bases. The CDR3 has 15 residues. CDR3 bases: TGTGCCAGCAGTTTAATCGGCAGGGTCGACACTGAAGCTTTCTTT. Its protein is CASSLIGRVDTEAFF.

The chain uses TRBV12-3 or TRBV12-4 and TRBJ2-7, with D unclear. V dropped 6 bases and J dropped 0 bases, with 12 bases sitting between them. This CDR3 region has 14 residues. DNA of the CDR3: TGTGCCAGCAGAGCCTCAGGCAGCTCCTACGAGCAGTACTTC. Amino acids: CASRASGSSYEQYF.

This sequence joins TRBV28 and TRBJ2-2; no reliable D call. CDR1 MDHEN and CDR2 SYDVKM come from the germline V gene. The ends were cut back, 7 bases at V and 7 bases at J, with 4 bases in the middle. The CDR3 runs to 10 residues. This CDR3 reads CASMGGELFF. CDR3 sequence (DNA): TGTGCCAGCATGGGCGGGGAGCTGTTTTTT.

The chain has TRBV11-2 and TRBJ2-3; D unclear. This CDR3 has 12 amino acids. V was clipped by 6 bases and J by 6 bases, with 10 bases between them. Germline CDR1 is SGHAT and CDR2 is FQNNGV. The CDR3 DNA follows: TGTGCCAGCAGTAAAGCAATGGATACGCAGTATTTT. Protein sequence: CASSKAMDTQYF.

This clonotype was recorded a few times. The rearrangement uses TRBV29-1 and TRBJ2-7, with a weak D call TRBD1 (6 bases). The CDR3 runs to 13 residues. Trimming shortened V by 5 bases and J by 2 bases, and 13 bases separated the two germline ends. CDR1 is SQVTM and CDR2 is ANQGSEA in the germline V gene. CDR3 coding DNA: TGCAGCGTTAAAAACAGGGAGCCCTACGAGCAGTACTTC. Protein sequence: CSVKNREPYEQYF.

The chain recombines TRBV13 with TRBJ2-2, with D tentatively TRBD1 or TRBD2 (5 bases each). The germline V gene encodes CDR1 PRHDT and CDR2 FYEKMQ (reference sequence). This CDR3 has 15 amino acids. V lost 9 bases and J 0 bases, leaving 14 bases between the germline ends. The CDR3 protein is CASTGQGTNTGELFF. Written as DNA, the CDR3 is TGTGCCAGTACGGGGCAGGGTACGAACACCGGGGAGCTGTTTTTT.

This chain connects TRBV14 to TRBJ2-1, with D possibly being TRBD2 (5 bases). V was clipped by 1 base and J by 10 bases, with 11 bases between them. In germline, CDR1 is SGHDN, CDR2 FVKESK. The CDR3 contains 13 residues. The CDR3 nucleotides are TGTGCCAGCAGCCAAGGGAGGCCCGGCGAGCAGTTCTTC. Protein product: CASSQGRPGEQFF. Drawing the rest from reference TRBV14 and TRBJ2-1, the complete variable domain is EAGVTQFPSHSVIEKGQTVTLRCDPISGHDNLYWYRRVMGKEIKFLLHFVKESKQDESGMPNNRFLAERTGGTYSTLKVQPAELEDSGVYFCASSQGRPGEQFFGPGTRLTVL.

CDR3 in amino acids: CASSPHSGELFF. The CDR3 region has the DNA TGTGCCAGCAGCCCCCACTCCGGGGAGCTGTTTTTT. This chain links TRBV11-1 with TRBJ2-2, with D hard to call. CDR3 length equals 12 residues. The germline gives CDR1 SGHAT, CDR2 FQDESV (reference sequence). The V and J ends lost 5 bases and 6 bases respectively, with 7 bases between them.

The gene calls are TRBV23-1 and TRBJ2-1, with TRBD2 identical over 7 bases. TRBV23-1 is identified as an open reading frame with a role that is uncertain. Trimming removed 8 bases from V and 8 bases from J; junction bases left unmatched: 12. The CDR3 sequence is 14 residues long. The CDR3 DNA reads as TGCGCCAGCGAGAGCGGGGATCTTTCGGATGAGCAGTTCTTC. Amino acid sequence: CASESGDLSDEQFF.

The V gene is TRBV6-1, the J gene TRBJ1-1, with 7 bases fitting TRBD1. Germline lookup yields CDR1 MNHNS and CDR2 SASEGT. With V trimmed by 4 bases and J by 3 bases, 5 bases remained unmatched. This CDR3 comprises 14 residues. The CDR3 DNA reads as TGTGCCAGCAGTGCGGGACAGTCCTACACTGAAGCTTTCTTT. Residues: CASSAGQSYTEAFF.

The rearrangement links TRBV13 to TRBJ2-2; maybe TRBD2 (6 bases). Trimming removed 5 bases at V and 3 bases at J, with 13 bases between. Germline V gives CDR1 PRHDT, CDR2 FYEKMQ (reference sequence). CDR3 length equals 15 residues. CDR3 amino acids: CASSPLGLYTGELFF. The CDR3 DNA sequence: TGTGCCAGCAGCCCCTTGGGACTCTACACCGGGGAGCTGTTTTTT.

This clonotype has more than one count but fewer than ten. The chain joins TRBV11-1 to TRBJ1-1; D is ambiguous. Germline CDR1 reads SGHAT; CDR2 reads FQDESV (reference sequence). V was trimmed by 6 bases and J by 7 bases, leaving 12 bases between them. This CDR3 is 12 amino acids long. The CDR3 sequence: CASRYADGEAFF. The CDR3 DNA follows: TGTGCCAGCAGATACGCGGACGGTGAAGCTTTCTTT. The full variable domain, with the rest looked up from reference TRBV11-1 and TRBJ1-1, is EAEVAQSPRYKITEKSQAVAFWCDPISGHATLYWYRQILGQGPELLVQFQDESVVDDSQLPKDRFSAERLKGVDSTLKIQPAELGDSAMYLCASRYADGEAFFGQGTRLTVV.